This TCR beta chain stems from a study of T cells in Graves' hyperthyroidism and ophthalmopathy. Overall study context: Prior to any treatment, at the point of initial diagnosis, peripheral blood was collected. Findings and limits, study-wide: Blood also showed most of the thyroid clonotypes that were expanded above 0.001. Stable hyperthyroidism was separated from ophthalmopathy by a model based on 13 V-J features.

There were TCR beta CDR3 regions amplified from RNA transcripts. During a first-round RT-PCR of the TCR CDR3, the HTBI primer set was used. In TCRdb, the multiplex PCR reads were re-called with MiXCR into one record per CDR3 protein. The data contain over 45,000 distinct CDR3 sequences, over 40% of them singletons. This clonotype occurred a few times. Its antigen remains unknown. Sequences were obtained from blood. The sequence derives from a woman aged 50 to 60 with Graves' ophthalmopathy.

The CDR3 region is CASSLEQSVDTQYF. The CDR3 DNA reads TGCGCCAGCAGCTTGGAACAGTCGGTCGATACGCAGTATTTT. The genes are TRBV5-1 and TRBJ2-3, with no clear D. The germline V gene has CDR1 SGHRS and CDR2 YFSETQ. The CDR3 spans 14 residues. V lost 0 bases and J 6 bases, leaving 11 bases between the germline ends.